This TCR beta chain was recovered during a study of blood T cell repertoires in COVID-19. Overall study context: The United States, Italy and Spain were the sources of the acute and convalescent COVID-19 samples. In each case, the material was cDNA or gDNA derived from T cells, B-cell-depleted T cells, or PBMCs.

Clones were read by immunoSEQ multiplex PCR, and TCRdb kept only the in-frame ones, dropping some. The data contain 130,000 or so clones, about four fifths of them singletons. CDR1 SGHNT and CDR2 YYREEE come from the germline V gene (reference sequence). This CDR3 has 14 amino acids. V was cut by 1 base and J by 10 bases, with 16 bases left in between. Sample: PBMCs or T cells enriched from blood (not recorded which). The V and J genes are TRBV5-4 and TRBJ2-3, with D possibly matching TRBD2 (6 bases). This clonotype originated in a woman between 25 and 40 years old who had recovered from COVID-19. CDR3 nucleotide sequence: TGTGCCAGCAGCTTGTGGGCTAGCGCCAGTGCGCAGTATTTT. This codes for CASSLWASASAQYF. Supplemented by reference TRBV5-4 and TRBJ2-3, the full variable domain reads ETGVTQSPTHLIKTRGQQVTLRCSSQSGHNTVSWYQQALGQGPQFIFQYYREEENGRGNFPPRFSGLQFPNYSSELNVNALELDDSALYLCASSLWASASAQYFGPGTRLTVL.